This paragraph reports one T cell receptor beta chain. Its antigen is undetermined. Germline is not matched at one junction end, which may reflect a read error. 13 Jbeta primers and 60 Vbeta primers were used for the PCR. Generated by immunoSEQ multiplex PCR, the TCRdb table keeps only in-frame clones and is missing some. This sample yields some 160,000 clones, of which 75% to 85% are seen a single time; around 6% belongs to the top ten. The data derive from a study of cytomegalovirus exposure and HLA in healthy donors. General study findings and limits: The study flagged around 150 TCR beta chains as cytomegalovirus-associated. V- and J-gene trimming in TCR beta was tied to a missense DCLRE1C variant by an analysis performed later.

The CDR3 runs to 16 residues. From germline, CDR1 is MNHEY and CDR2 SMNVEV (reference sequence). The receptor was isolated from a man aged 45-65 years in good health and CMV-seropositive. The chain is built from TRBV27 and TRBJ2-7; 9 nucleotides align to TRBD1. The sample comprised PBMCs. CDR3 region: CASSPPRQGGAYEQCF. CDR3 nucleotides: TGTGCCAGCAGCCCCCCCAGACAGGGGGGTGCCTACGAGCAGTGCTTC.